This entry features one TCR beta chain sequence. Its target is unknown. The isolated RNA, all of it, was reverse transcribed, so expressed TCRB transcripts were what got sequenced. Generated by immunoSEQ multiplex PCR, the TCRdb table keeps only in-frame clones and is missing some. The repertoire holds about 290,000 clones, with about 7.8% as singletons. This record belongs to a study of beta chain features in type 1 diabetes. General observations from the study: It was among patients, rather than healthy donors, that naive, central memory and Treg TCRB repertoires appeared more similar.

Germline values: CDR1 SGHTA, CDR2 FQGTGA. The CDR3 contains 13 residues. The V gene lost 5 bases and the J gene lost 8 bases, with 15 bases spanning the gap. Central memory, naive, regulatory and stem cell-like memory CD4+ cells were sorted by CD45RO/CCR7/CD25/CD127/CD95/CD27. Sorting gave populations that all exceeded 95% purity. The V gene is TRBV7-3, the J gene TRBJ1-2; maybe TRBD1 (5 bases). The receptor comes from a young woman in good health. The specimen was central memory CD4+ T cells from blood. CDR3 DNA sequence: TGTGCCAGCAGCCAGGGCAGGGAGACGGGCTACACCTTC. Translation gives CASSQGRETGYTF.